This T cell receptor beta chain was profiled in a study of cytomegalovirus exposure and HLA in healthy donors. Primers included in the PCR were 60 Vbeta and 13 Jbeta primers. Assay used: immunoSEQ multiplex PCR; TCRdb lists only in-frame clones, some missing. The profile shows some 120,000 clones, 76% of them singletons. The count of this clone is one. Trimming took off 4 bases at V and 6 bases at J, with 12 bases between the two ends. The CDR3 has 14 amino acids. Germline V gives CDR1 MGHRA, CDR2 YSYEKL. Sequenced input: PBMCs. This receptor was identified in a man in his fifties or sixties in good health and CMV-seronegative. The rearrangement links TRBV4-1 to TRBJ1-4; possible D gene TRBD1, 5 bases. CDR3 nucleotide sequence: TGCGCCAGCAGCCGTCGGGGGGAGGATGAAAAACTGTTTTTT. This codes for CASSRRGEDEKLFF.